A single sample is the source of the 6 T cell receptor beta chains below, sequenced in a study of regulatory T cells in long-lasting Graves disease. Combining iRepertoire HTBI primers with Arm-PCR of CDR3 regions, the authors built TCR beta libraries. TCRdb independently ran MiXCR on the multiplex PCR reads; one entry per CDR3 protein. The sample holds some 330,000 distinct CDR3 sequences, 10% to 15% seen once. Documented time point: newly diagnosed GD, antithyroid drugs for less than 3 months. From RNA extracted from PBMCs, the TCR library was made. The same specimen was also included in a second study, on T cells in Graves' hyperthyroidism and ophthalmopathy.

This sample comprised peripheral blood mononuclear cells (PBMCs), obtained at new diagnosis, from a patient treated with antithyroid drugs. Receptor source: a woman in her late teens or twenties with Graves disease.

In this sample, this clonotype turned up many times. The chain combines TRBV20-1 with TRBJ2-1; 11 bases are a match to TRBD2. V lost 3 bases and J lost 4; bases outside the gene matches: 5. Germline V CDR1 and CDR2: DFQATT, SNEGSKA (reference sequence). This CDR3 comprises 15 residues. CDR3 in DNA: TGCAGTGCTAGTATGGCTAGCGGGGGGTACAATGAGCAGTTCTTC. Its translation is CSASMASGGYNEQFF.

This clonotype was observed a handful of times. This CDR3 fails to terminate in the conserved phenylalanine or tryptophan, so it likely reflects a read error. The V and J genes are TRBV2 and TRBJ1-5, with a possible D match to TRBD1 (5 bases). V was pared by 3 bases and J by 6 bases, with 15 bases between. The CDR3 contains 15 residues. Germline CDR1 SNHLY, CDR2 FYNNEI. The CDR3 region has the DNA TGTGCCAGCAGTGATGGACTCTCCCAGGGTCAGCCCCAGCATCTT. It is translated as CASSDGLSQGQPQHL.

The chain links TRBV13 to TRBJ2-3; possibly TRBD1 or TRBD2 for D (5 bases each). The CDR3 has 17 amino acids. With 1 base removed from V and 3 bases from J, the gap between germline ends came to 17 bases. CDR1 and CDR2 from the germline V gene are PRHDT and FYEKMQ (reference sequence). CDR3 sequence (DNA): TGTGCCAGCAGCTTAGATGGGGGAAAAGGTGTGACAGATACGCAGTATTTT. Its translation is CASSLDGGKGVTDTQYF.

This clonotype has a count of ten or more. The chain has TRBV19 and TRBJ1-5; 10 bases align to TRBD1. CDR1 is LNHDA, CDR2 SQIVND, per germline (reference sequence). CDR3 size: 17 residues. The J segment lost 4 bases and the V segment lost 5 bases, leaving 11 bases of the junction unmatched. DNA for the CDR3: TGTGCCAGTAGTTATATCATGACAGGGGGCTGGAATCAGCCCCAGCATTTT. Residues: CASSYIMTGGWNQPQHF.

The J gene is TRBJ2-2, the V gene TRBV20-1; D remains unclear. CDR1 and CDR2 (germline): DFQATT, SNEGSKA (reference sequence). V shed 0 bases and J shed 5 bases, with 19 bases lying between them. This CDR3 contains 17 residues. CDR3 sequence (DNA): TGCAGTGCTAGAGATCTCGGCGAAGCCGTTAGAACCGGGGAGCTGTTTTTT. It encodes CSARDLGEAVRTGELFF.

This clonotype has at least ten counts. The DNA of the CDR3 is TGTGCCAGTAGTCGGACTAGCATGTGGACAGATACGCAGTATTTT. Translating it yields CASSRTSMWTDTQYF. The chain carries TRBV19 and TRBJ2-3; 8 bases are a match to TRBD2. J was trimmed by 3 bases and V by 5 bases; bases with no gene match: 7. There are 15 residues in the CDR3. CDR1 and CDR2 from the germline V gene are LNHDA and SQIVND (reference sequence).